The 20 T cell receptor beta chains in this list originate from one sample, sequenced in a study of metastatic and nonmetastatic thyroid tumors. Prior to thyroid surgery, none of the patients had received any treatment. TCRdb re-analyzed the PCR reads using MiXCR. This sample has over 45,000 clones, with roughly a fifth found just once. Sequenced sample: blood. The receptors originated from a male donor with papillary thyroid cancer or a benign thyroid nodule (not recorded which). Some clones in this sample may be carry-over from other donors' samples.

This clone showed up just a few times. This chain connects TRBV4-1 to TRBJ2-7; D is perhaps TRBD2 (5 bases). In germline, CDR1 is MGHRA, CDR2 YSYEKL. This CDR3 has 16 residues. V lost 0 bases, J lost 2 bases, and 14 bases lay in between. For the CDR3, the DNA is TGCGCCAGCAGCCAAGAATTCAGTATCGGGACCTACGAGCAGTACTTC. Its translation: CASSQEFSIGTYEQYF.

This clone was recorded at least ten times. The J gene is TRBJ2-7, the V gene TRBV4-2; no definite D call. Germline V lookup: CDR1 LGHNA, CDR2 YNFKEQ. The CDR3 covers 14 residues. V was pared by 2 bases and J by 0 bases, with 8 bases between. The CDR3 DNA sequence: TGTGCCAGCAGCCAACAACAGAACTCCTACGAGCAGTACTTC. Its protein product is CASSQQQNSYEQYF.

The gene calls are TRBV20-1 and TRBJ1-2; D call uncertain. Trimming stripped 6 bases from V and 2 bases from J, with 10 bases between. The length of the CDR3 is 12 residues. Looked up from germline, CDR1 is DFQATT and CDR2 is SNEGSKA (reference sequence). The CDR3 sequence is CSAQPRNYGYTF. Written as DNA, the CDR3 is TGCAGTGCCCAACCAAGAAACTATGGCTACACCTTC.

This clone was counted only a few times. The V and J genes are TRBV6-4 and TRBJ2-2; 14 bases map to TRBD2. V lost 6 bases and J lost 0; bases outside the gene matches: 3. This CDR3 has 17 amino acids. The V gene's germline CDR1 is MRHNA and CDR2 SNTAGT. The CDR3, as DNA: TGTGCCAGCAGCTCGACTAGCGGGGGGGCGAACACCGGGGAGCTGTTTTTT. Translation gives CASSSTSGGANTGELFF.

This clone was seen repeatedly, ten times or more. The chain carries TRBV20-1 and TRBJ2-7; D ambiguous. The CDR3 is 14 amino acids. The germline gives CDR1 DFQATT, CDR2 SNEGSKA (reference sequence). The CDR3 sequence: CSAFMVSGVYEQYF. As DNA, the CDR3 is TGCAGCGCCTTTATGGTTAGTGGGGTCTACGAGCAGTACTTC.

Concerning this clone itself: This sequence may be a read error, since a much larger clone differs from it by one base. The chain has TRBV6-1 and TRBJ2-1; the match to TRBD2 covers 8 bases. CDR1 MNHNS and CDR2 SASEGT come from the germline V gene. The CDR3 contains 14 residues. The V and J ends lost 7 bases and 9 bases, in that order; junction bases with no gene match: 11. The CDR3 here is CASKRLAREGEQFF. The DNA of the CDR3 is TGTGCCAGCAAAAGACTAGCGCGAGAGGGTGAGCAGTTCTTC.

In its sample, this clone is medium-sized. The V gene is TRBV6-5, the J gene TRBJ1-6; D might be TRBD1 (5 bases). CDR1 and CDR2 from the germline V gene are MNHEY and SVGAGI. The V end was cut by 2 bases, the J end by 10 bases, with 6 bases between. The CDR3 is made up of 12 amino acids. CDR3 nucleotides: TGTGCCAGCAGTTACAAGGGGTCACCCCTCCACTTT. It translates to CASSYKGSPLHF.

This clone was recorded at least ten times. The gene calls are TRBV20-1 and TRBJ1-1; D is perhaps TRBD1 (6 bases). Deletions cut 3 bases from V and 0 bases from J, with 11 bases between. CDR3 length: 14 residues. Germline V lookup: CDR1 DFQATT, CDR2 SNEGSKA (reference sequence). CDR3 region: CSARTTGLNTEAFF. In DNA form, the CDR3 reads TGCAGTGCTAGGACGACAGGTCTGAACACTGAAGCTTTCTTT.

The table lists this clone with many counts. The chain joins TRBV2 to TRBJ2-6; weak D call: TRBD2 (5 bases). Trimming removed 7 bases at V and 1 base at J, with 8 bases between. CDR3 length equals 14 residues. In germline, CDR1 is SNHLY, CDR2 FYNNEI. Here the CDR3 reads CASKRGSGANVLTF. CDR3 nucleotide sequence: TGTGCCAGCAAACGGGGATCTGGGGCCAACGTCCTGACTTTC.

The table lists this clone with many counts. This chain joins TRBV9 and TRBJ1-6; D unresolved. Looked up from germline, CDR1 is SGDLS and CDR2 is YYNGEE. Deletions cut 0 bases from V and 0 bases from J, with 4 bases between. The CDR3 has 15 residues. The CDR3 sequence: CASSVGSSYNSPLHF. CDR3 DNA: TGTGCCAGCAGCGTAGGCAGCTCCTATAATTCACCCCTCCACTTT.

This clone has a handful of counts. V and J are TRBV4-1 and TRBJ1-5, with TRBD1 matching 8 bases. The CDR3 covers 16 residues. After removal of 0 bases from V and 7 bases from J, the junction contained 8 bases not matched to a gene. The V gene's germline CDR1 is MGHRA and CDR2 YSYEKL. CDR3 in DNA: TGCGCCAGCAGCCAAGACCCCGGACAGGGTGGACAGCCCCAGCATTTT. Translating it yields CASSQDPGQGGQPQHF.

This clone was picked up a small number of times. A much larger clone is a single base away; this may be a read error. The same CDR3 also results from other DNA sequences found in this sample. V gene TRBV7-9 combines with J gene TRBJ1-1; D is unclear. Trimming took off 9 bases at V and 5 bases at J, with 16 bases between the two ends. The CDR3 has 13 amino acids. Germline CDR1 SEHNR, CDR2 FQNEAQ (reference sequence). In DNA, the CDR3 is TGTGCCAGTCGAGGTCAGGCGAATACTGAAGCTTTCTTT. Translated: CASRGQANTEAFF.

This clone has ten or more counts. The chain is built from TRBV20-1 and TRBJ2-1; TRBD2 agrees at 9 bases. This CDR3 is 15 amino acids long. J lost 4 bases, V lost 1 base, and 5 bases had no gene match. Germline V gives CDR1 DFQATT, CDR2 SNEGSKA (reference sequence). The CDR3 coding sequence is TGCAGTGCTAGAGGCAGTCTAGCGGGGTACAATGAGCAGTTCTTC. It yields the protein CSARGSLAGYNEQFF.

This clone was seen ten or more times. The gene calls are TRBV19 and TRBJ1-2; 9 nucleotides align to TRBD1. The V and J ends lost 4 bases and 8 bases, in that order; junction bases with no gene match: 2. Germline V lookup: CDR1 LNHDA, CDR2 SQIVND (reference sequence). This CDR3 is 12 amino acids long. The CDR3 region is CASSRDRVGYTF. CDR3 coding DNA: TGTGCCAGTAGTAGGGACAGGGTAGGCTACACCTTC.

This clone appeared many times. V and J are TRBV7-2 and TRBJ1-4, with no clear D. Trimming pared 4 bases from V and 4 bases from J, leaving 13 bases between. The germline gives CDR1 SGHTA, CDR2 FQGNSA. CDR3 length: 15 amino acids. The CDR3 reads CASSSGPKHNEKLFF. The CDR3 DNA reads TGTGCCAGCAGCTCCGGACCCAAACATAATGAAAAACTGTTTTTT.

The J gene is TRBJ1-2, the V gene TRBV2, with 8 bases fitting TRBD1. Germline V gene lookup returns CDR1 SNHLY and CDR2 FYNNEI. Trimming took 3 bases from V and 2 from J; bases not matched to a gene: 11. The CDR3 sequence is 17 residues long. The CDR3 loop reads CASSDDRGKGLNYGYTF. CDR3 bases: TGTGCCAGCAGTGACGACAGGGGAAAAGGTCTAAACTATGGCTACACCTTC.

This clone was seen more than once but under ten times. The junction departs from germline at one end; a sequencing error may be responsible. The J gene is TRBJ2-2, the V gene TRBV28; TRBD1 or TRBD2 may be the D gene (5 bases each). CDR1 and CDR2 (germline): MDHEN, SYDVKM. The CDR3 totals 14 residues. The CDR3 sequence: CASSHGADTGELLF. CDR3 bases: TGTGCCAGCAGTCATGGGGCGGACACCGGGGAGCTGCTTTTT.

This clone has ten or more counts. The gene calls are TRBV18 and TRBJ2-5; no clear D gene. V lost 4 bases, J lost 2 bases, and 2 bases lay in between. The germline CDR1 and CDR2 sequences are KGHSH and LQKENI. CDR3 length equals 11 residues. The CDR3 DNA reads as TGTGCCAGCTCACTACAAGAGACCCAGTACTTC. Its protein product is CASSLQETQYF.

This clone has only a few counts. The V and J genes are TRBV30 and TRBJ2-2, with D possibly TRBD1 on 6 matching bases. The CDR3 extends over 14 amino acids. CDR1 and CDR2 from the germline V gene are GTSNPN and SVGIG (reference sequence). Trimming shortened V by 2 bases and J by 7 bases, and 14 bases separated the two germline ends. The DNA of the CDR3 is TGTGCCTGGAGTTTGGGGACAACGATCGGGGAGCTGTTTTTT. Its translation is CAWSLGTTIGELFF. Together with reference TRBV30 and TRBJ2-2, the CDR3 gives the full variable domain: SQTIHQWPATLVQPVGSPLSLECTVEGTSNPNLYWYRQAAGRGLQLLFYSVGIGQISSEVPQNLSASRPQDRQFILSSKKLLLSDSGFYLCAWSLGTTIGELFFGEGSRLTVL.

This clone was detected ten times or more. The chain recombines TRBV20-1 with TRBJ1-5; 8 nucleotides align to TRBD1. Germline V lookup: CDR1 DFQATT, CDR2 SNEGSKA (reference sequence). This CDR3 is built from 15 residues. Unmatched junction bases numbered 7, after V lost 0 bases and J lost 6 bases. DNA of the CDR3: TGCAGTGCTAGAGATAGGACAGGGAATCGTCAGCCCCAGCATTTT. It translates to CSARDRTGNRQPQHF.